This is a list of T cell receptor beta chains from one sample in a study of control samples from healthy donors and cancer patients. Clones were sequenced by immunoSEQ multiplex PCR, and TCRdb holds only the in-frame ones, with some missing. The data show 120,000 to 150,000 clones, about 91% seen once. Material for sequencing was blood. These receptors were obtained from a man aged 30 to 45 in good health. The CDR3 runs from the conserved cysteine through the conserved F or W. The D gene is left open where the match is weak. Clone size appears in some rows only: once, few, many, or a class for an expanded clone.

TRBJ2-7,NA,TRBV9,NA,CASSVGSQGSIYEQYF,TGTGCCAGCAGCGTAGGATCCCAGGGCTCTATCTACGAGCAGTACTTC
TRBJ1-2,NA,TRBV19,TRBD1,CASSRGTGGIYGYTF,TGTGCCAGTAGTAGGGGGACAGGGGGGATCTATGGCTACACCTTC
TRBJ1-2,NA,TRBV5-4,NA,CASSLAGGGRDGYTF,TGTGCCAGCAGCTTGGCCGGGGGGGGTCGAGATGGCTACACCTTC
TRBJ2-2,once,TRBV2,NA,CASRPNDANTGELFF,TGTGCCAGCAGGCCGAACGACGCGAACACCGGGGAGCTGTTTTTT
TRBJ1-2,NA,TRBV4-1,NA,CASSQTRDIAPNYGYTF,TGCGCCAGCAGCCAGACTCGGGACATCGCACCTAACTATGGCTACACCTTC
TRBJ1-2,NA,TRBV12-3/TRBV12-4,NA,CASSGFPF,TGTGCCAGCAGTGGGTTTCCCTTC
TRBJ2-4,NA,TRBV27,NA,CASSLSAGMDIQYF,TGTGCCAGCAGTTTATCGGCAGGGATGGACATTCAGTACTTC
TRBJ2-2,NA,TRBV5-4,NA,CASSREQGYTGELFF,TGTGCCAGCAGCCGGGAACAGGGCTACACCGGGGAGCTGTTTTTT
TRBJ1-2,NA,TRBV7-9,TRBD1,CASIQGGRGGGYTF,TGTGCCAGCATCCAGGGGGGTAGAGGTGGCGGCTACACCTTC
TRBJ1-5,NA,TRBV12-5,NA,CASSTAGGENQPQHF,TGTGCTAGTTCGACGGCTGGCGGGGAAAATCAGCCCCAGCATTTT
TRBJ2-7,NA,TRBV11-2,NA,CASSLDSQITREQYF,TGTGCCAGCAGCTTAGATAGCCAAATTACGCGGGAGCAGTACTTC
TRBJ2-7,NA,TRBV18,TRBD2,CASSPTRRLAGGPYEQYF,TGTGCCAGCTCACCGACGCGTCGACTAGCGGGGGGACCCTACGAGCAGTACTTC
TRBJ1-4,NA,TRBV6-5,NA,CASRLTGQNEKLFF,TGTGCCAGCAGGCTGACAGGACAGAATGAAAAACTGTTTTTT
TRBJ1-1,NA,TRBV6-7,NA,CASSRNGGMGRTNTEAFF,TGTGCCAGCAGTCGCAATGGGGGAATGGGGCGTACGAACACTGAAGCTTTCTTT
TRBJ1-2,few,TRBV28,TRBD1,CASSSPRSGGYGYTF,TGTGCCAGCAGTTCACCCAGGTCAGGGGGCTATGGCTACACCTTC
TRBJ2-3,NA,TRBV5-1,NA,CASSLGPGKDTQYF,TGCGCCAGCAGCTTGGGGCCAGGCAAAGATACGCAGTATTTT
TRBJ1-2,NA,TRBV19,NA,CASNQPGGGYTF,TGTGCCAGTAATCAACCGGGTGGTGGCTACACCTTC
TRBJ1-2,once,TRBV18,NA,CASSPGRSGYTF,TGTGCCAGCTCACCAGGACGGAGTGGCTACACCTTC
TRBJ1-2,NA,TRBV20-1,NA,CSASVETYGYTF,TGCAGTGCTAGTGTGGAGACTTATGGCTACACCTTC
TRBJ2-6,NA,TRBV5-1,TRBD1,CASIDPGTEYSGANVLTF,TGCGCCAGCATCGATCCGGGGACAGAATACTCTGGGGCCAACGTCCTGACTTTC
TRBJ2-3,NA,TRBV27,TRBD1,CASSLWGQGARGTDTQYF,TGTGCCAGCAGTTTATGGGGACAGGGGGCTCGGGGCACAGATACGCAGTATTTT
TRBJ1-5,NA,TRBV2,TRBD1,CASNDRDRIGPQHF,TGTGCCAGCAACGACCGGGACAGGATTGGGCCCCAGCATTTT
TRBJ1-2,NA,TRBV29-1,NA,CSVDSGWDYIF,TGCAGCGTTGACTCGGGATGGGACTACATCTTC
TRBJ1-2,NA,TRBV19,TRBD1,CAVQGAHSYGYTF,TGTGCCGTACAGGGGGCGCATAGCTATGGCTACACCTTC
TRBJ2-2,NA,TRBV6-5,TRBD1,CASSYIGGFDTGELFF,TGTGCCAGCAGTTACATAGGGGGCTTCGACACCGGGGAGCTGTTTTTT
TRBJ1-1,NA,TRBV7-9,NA,CASSLGPPQGGTEAFF,TGTGCCAGCAGCTTAGGACCTCCACAGGGCGGCACTGAAGCTTTCTTT
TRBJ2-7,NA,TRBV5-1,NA,CASSLGADYEQYF,TGCGCCAGCAGCTTGGGGGCGGACTACGAGCAGTACTTC
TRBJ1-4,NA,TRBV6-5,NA,CASSYTATNEKLFF,TGTGCCAGCAGTTACACAGCAACTAATGAAAAACTGTTTTTT
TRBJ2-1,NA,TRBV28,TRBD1,CASRTDRGGDEQFF,TGTGCCAGCAGGACGGACAGGGGTGGGGATGAGCAGTTCTTC
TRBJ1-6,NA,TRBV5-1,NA,CASSFGSSSPLHF,TGCGCCAGCAGCTTCGGCAGTAGTTCACCCCTCCACTTT
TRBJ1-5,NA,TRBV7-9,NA,CASSLGGGGLVKQPQHF,TGTGCCAGCAGCTTAGGTGGGGGAGGGCTCGTTAAGCAGCCCCAGCATTTT
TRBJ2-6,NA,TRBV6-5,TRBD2,CASTPREAGANVLTF,TGTGCCAGCACTCCGCGGGAGGCTGGGGCCAACGTCCTGACTTTC
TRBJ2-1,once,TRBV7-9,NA,CASSQRDLGTVSYNEQFF,TGTGCCAGCAGCCAACGGGATCTCGGGACGGTCTCCTACAATGAGCAGTTCTTC
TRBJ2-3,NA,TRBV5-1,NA,CASTAVGTDTQYF,TGCGCCAGCACTGCGGTGGGCACAGATACGCAGTATTTT
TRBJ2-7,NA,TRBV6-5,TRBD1,CASSGTGNEQYF,TGTGCCAGCAGCGGGACAGGGAACGAGCAGTACTTC
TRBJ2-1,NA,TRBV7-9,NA,CASSFLGNNEQFF,TGTGCCAGCAGCTTCCTGGGGAACAATGAGCAGTTCTTC
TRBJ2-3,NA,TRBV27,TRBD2,CASSLVAGGAPSPDTQYF,TGTGCCAGCAGTTTAGTAGCGGGGGGCGCACCCTCTCCAGATACGCAGTATTTT
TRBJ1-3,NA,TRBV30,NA,CAKASGNTIYF,TGTGCTAAAGCCTCTGGAAACACCATATATTTT
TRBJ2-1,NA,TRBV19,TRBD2,CASSMRVHWGSGPRDEQFF,TGTGCCAGTAGTATGCGAGTACATTGGGGTAGCGGGCCCAGAGATGAGCAGTTCTTC
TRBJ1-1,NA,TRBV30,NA,CAWGTGNTEAFF,TGTGCCTGGGGAACAGGTAACACTGAAGCTTTCTTT
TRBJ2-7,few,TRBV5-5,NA,CASSGPESRGSYEQYF,TGTGCCAGCAGCGGGCCGGAGTCCCGGGGCTCATACGAGCAGTACTTC
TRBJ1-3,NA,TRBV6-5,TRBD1,CASSSGGFSGNTIYF,TGTGCCAGCAGTTCAGGGGGCTTCTCTGGAAACACCATATATTTT
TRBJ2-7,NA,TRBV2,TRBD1,CASSEENRGHEQYF,TGTGCCAGCAGTGAAGAAAACAGGGGCCACGAGCAGTACTTC
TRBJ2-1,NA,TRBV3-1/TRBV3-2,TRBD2,CASSLQSGGPYNEQFF,TGTGCCAGCAGCCTCCAAAGCGGGGGGCCCTACAATGAGCAGTTCTTC